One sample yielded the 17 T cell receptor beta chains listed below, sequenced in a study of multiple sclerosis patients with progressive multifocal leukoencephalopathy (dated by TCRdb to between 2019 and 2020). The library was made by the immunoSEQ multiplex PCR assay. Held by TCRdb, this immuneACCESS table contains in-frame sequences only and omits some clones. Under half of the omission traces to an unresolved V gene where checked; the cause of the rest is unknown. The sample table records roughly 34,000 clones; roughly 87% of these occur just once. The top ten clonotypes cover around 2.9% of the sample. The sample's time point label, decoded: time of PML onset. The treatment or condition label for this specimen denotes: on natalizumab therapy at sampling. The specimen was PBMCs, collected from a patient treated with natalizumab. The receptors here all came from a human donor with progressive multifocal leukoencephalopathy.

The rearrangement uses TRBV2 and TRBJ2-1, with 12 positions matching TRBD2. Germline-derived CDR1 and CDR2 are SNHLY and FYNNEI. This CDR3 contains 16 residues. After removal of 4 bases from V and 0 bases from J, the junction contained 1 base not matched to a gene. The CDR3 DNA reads TGTGCCAGCAGTGCGACTAGCGGGAGCTCCTACAATGAGCAGTTCTTC. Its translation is CASSATSGSSYNEQFF.

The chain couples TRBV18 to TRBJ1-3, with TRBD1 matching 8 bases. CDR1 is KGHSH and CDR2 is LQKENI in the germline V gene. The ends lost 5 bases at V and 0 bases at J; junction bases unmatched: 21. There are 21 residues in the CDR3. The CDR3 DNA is TGTGCCAGCTCATTGACAGTGCAGGGGGCCCTCCTTGAACGCTCTGGAAACACCATATATTTT. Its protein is CASSLTVQGALLERSGNTIYF.

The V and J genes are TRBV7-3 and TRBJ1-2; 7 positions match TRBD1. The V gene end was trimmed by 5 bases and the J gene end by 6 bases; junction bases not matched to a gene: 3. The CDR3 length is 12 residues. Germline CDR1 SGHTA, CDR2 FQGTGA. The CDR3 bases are TGTGCCAGCAGCCCAGGGGGTCATGGCTACACCTTC. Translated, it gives CASSPGGHGYTF.

The CDR3 region is CASSALVEYNEQFF. DNA for the CDR3: TGTGCCAGCAGTGCACTAGTTGAGTACAATGAGCAGTTCTTC. V usage is TRBV2 and J usage is TRBJ2-1; D possibly corresponds to TRBD2 (5 bases). Germline CDR1 and CDR2: SNHLY and FYNNEI. V was trimmed by 4 bases and J by 4 bases, leaving 11 bases between them. The CDR3 consists of 14 residues. The full variable domain, in which reference TRBV2 and TRBJ2-1 provide the parts outside the CDR3, is EPEVTQTPSHQVTQMGQEVILRCVPISNHLYFYWYRQILGQKVEFLVSFYNNEISEKSEIFDDQFSVERPDGSNFTLKIRSTKLEDSAMYFCASSALVEYNEQFFGPGTRLTVL.

CDR3 in DNA: TGTGCCTGGAACAGGGGGCTTGGTGGCTACACCTTC. This codes for CAWNRGLGGYTF. The rearrangement joins TRBV30 to TRBJ1-2; 9 bases match TRBD1. V shed 4 bases, J shed 7 bases, and the junction held 4 bases outside the gene matches. CDR3 length: 12 amino acids. Germline assignment: CDR1 GTSNPN and CDR2 SVGIG (reference sequence).

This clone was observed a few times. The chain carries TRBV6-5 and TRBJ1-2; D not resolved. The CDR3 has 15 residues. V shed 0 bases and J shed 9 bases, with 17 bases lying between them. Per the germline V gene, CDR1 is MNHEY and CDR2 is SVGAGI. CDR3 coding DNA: TGTGCCAGCAGTTACTCGCGATTACGGACTGGCAGCTACACCTTC. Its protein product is CASSYSRLRTGSYTF.

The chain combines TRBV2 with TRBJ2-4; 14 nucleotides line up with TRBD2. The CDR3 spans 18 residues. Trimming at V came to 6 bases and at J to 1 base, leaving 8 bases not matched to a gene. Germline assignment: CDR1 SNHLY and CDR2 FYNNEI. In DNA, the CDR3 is TGTGCCAGCAGGGGACTAGCGGGAGAATCGTGGGCCAAAAACATTCAGTACTTC. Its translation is CASRGLAGESWAKNIQYF. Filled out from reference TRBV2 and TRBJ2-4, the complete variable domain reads EPEVTQTPSHQVTQMGQEVILRCVPISNHLYFYWYRQILGQKVEFLVSFYNNEISEKSEIFDDQFSVERPDGSNFTLKIRSTKLEDSAMYFCASRGLAGESWAKNIQYFGAGTRLSVL.

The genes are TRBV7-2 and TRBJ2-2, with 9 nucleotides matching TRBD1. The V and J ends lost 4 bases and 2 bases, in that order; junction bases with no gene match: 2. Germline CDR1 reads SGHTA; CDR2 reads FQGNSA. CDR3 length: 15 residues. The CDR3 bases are TGTGCCAGCAGCTGGACAGGGGCCAACACCGGGGAGCTGTTTTTT. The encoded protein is CASSWTGANTGELFF.

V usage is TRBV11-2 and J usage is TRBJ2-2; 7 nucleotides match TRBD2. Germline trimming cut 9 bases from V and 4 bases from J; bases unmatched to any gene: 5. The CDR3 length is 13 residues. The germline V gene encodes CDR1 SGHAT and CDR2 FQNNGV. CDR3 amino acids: CASGRAGTGELFF. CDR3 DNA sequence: TGTGCCAGTGGGAGGGCCGGCACCGGGGAGCTGTTTTTT.

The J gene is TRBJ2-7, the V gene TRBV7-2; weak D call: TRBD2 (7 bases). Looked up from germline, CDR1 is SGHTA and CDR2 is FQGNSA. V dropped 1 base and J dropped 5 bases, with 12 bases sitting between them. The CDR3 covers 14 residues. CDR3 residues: CASSLEEGGNEQYF. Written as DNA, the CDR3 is TGTGCCAGCAGCTTAGAGGAGGGGGGGAACGAGCAGTACTTC.

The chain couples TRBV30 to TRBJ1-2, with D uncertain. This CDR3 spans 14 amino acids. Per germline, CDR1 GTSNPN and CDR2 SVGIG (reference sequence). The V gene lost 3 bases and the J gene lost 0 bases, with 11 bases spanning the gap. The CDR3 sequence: CAWRLRATNYGYTF. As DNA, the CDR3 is TGTGCCTGGAGGCTAAGGGCTACTAACTATGGCTACACCTTC. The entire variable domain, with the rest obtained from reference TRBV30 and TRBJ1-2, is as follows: SQTIHQWPATLVQPVGSPLSLECTVEGTSNPNLYWYRQAAGRGLQLLFYSVGIGQISSEVPQNLSASRPQDRQFILSSKKLLLSDSGFYLCAWRLRATNYGYTFGSGTRLTVV.

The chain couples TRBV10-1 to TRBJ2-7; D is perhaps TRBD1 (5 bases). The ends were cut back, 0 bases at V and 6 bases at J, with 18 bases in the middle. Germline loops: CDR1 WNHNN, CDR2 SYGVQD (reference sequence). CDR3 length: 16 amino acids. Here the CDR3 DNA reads TGCGCCAGCAGTGAGTCGGCCCAGGGTATTGGAGCCGAGCAGTACTTC. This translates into CASSESAQGIGAEQYF.

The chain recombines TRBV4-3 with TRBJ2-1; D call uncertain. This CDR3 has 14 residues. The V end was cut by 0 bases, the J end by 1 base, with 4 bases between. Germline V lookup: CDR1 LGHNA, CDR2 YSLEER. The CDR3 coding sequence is TGCGCCAGCAGCCAAGAGCATTCCTACAATGAGCAGTTCTTC. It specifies CASSQEHSYNEQFF.

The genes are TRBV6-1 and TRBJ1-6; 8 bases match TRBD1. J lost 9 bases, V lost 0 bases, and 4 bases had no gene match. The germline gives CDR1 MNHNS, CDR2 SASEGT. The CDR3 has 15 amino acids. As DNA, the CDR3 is TGTGCCAGCAGTGAAGCGGGACAGGAGTCTTCACCCCTCCACTTT. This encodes CASSEAGQESSPLHF.

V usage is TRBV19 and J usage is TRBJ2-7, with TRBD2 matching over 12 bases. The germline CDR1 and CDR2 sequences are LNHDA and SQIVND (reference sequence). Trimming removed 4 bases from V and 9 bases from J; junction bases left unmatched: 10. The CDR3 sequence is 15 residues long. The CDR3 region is CASSTPSGRAEVQYF. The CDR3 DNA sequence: TGTGCCAGTAGTACACCTAGCGGGAGGGCCGAGGTGCAGTACTTC.

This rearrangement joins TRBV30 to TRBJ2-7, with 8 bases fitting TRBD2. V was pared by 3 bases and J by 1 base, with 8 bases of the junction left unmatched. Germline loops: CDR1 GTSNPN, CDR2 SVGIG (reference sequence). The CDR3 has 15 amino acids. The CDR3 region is CAWSNPGGASYEQYF. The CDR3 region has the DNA TGTGCCTGGAGCAACCCCGGGGGGGCGTCCTACGAGCAGTACTTC.

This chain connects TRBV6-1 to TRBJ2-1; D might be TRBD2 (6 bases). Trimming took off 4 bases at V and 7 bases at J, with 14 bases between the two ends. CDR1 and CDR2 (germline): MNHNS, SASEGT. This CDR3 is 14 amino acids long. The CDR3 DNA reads TGTGCCAGCAGTGGTCTAGCGAGGAGGAATGAGCAGTTCTTC. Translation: CASSGLARRNEQFF.